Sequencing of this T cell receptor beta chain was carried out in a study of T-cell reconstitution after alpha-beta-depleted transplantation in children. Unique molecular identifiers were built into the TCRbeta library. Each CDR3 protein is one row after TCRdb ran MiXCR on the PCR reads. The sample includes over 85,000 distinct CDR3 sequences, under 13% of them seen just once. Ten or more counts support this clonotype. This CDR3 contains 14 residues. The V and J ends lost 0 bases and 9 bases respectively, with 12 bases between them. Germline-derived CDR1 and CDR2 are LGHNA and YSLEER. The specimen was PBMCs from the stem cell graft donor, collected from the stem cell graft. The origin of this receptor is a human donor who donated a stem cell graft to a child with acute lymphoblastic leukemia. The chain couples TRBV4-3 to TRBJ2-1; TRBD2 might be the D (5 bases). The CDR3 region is CASSQEDPGIEQFF. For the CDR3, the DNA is TGCGCCAGCAGCCAAGAAGACCCGGGGATTGAGCAGTTCTTC.